The rows below give T cell receptor beta chains drawn from one sample of a study of cytomegalovirus exposure and HLA in healthy donors. Measured with immunoSEQ multiplex PCR; TCRdb has only the in-frame clones, and not every one. The sample holds some 200,000 clones, approximately 59% seen once. Sample: PBMCs. The receptors originated from a man between 40 and 49 years old in good health and CMV-seronegative. Both conserved end residues are part of each CDR3. D genes are given only for firm matches. Rows may omit the clone size; those that give it use once, few, many or a size class.

J gene: TRBJ1-2
clone size: -
V gene: TRBV6-5
D gene: TRBD1
CDR3 DNA: TGTGCCAGCAGTTCCGACAGGGGGCTGTATGGCTACACCTTC
CDR3 protein: CASSSDRGLYGYTF

J gene: TRBJ2-2
clone size: once
V gene: TRBV5-6
D gene: TRBD1
CDR3 DNA: TGTGCCAGCAGCTCGATCAGGGGGTCGAACACCGGGGAGCTGTTTTTT
CDR3 protein: CASSSIRGSNTGELFF

J gene: TRBJ2-4
clone size: -
V gene: TRBV6-1
D gene: -
CDR3 DNA: TGTGCCAGCAGTGAAGTGTGGGCTGCCAAAAACATTCAGTACTTC
CDR3 protein: CASSEVWAAKNIQYF

J gene: TRBJ2-7
clone size: -
V gene: TRBV6-6
D gene: TRBD2
CDR3 DNA: TGTGCCAGCAGTTACGAAAGCGGGAGGGCCGCCTACGAGCAGTACTTC
CDR3 protein: CASSYESGRAAYEQYF

J gene: TRBJ2-4
clone size: -
V gene: TRBV9
D gene: -
CDR3 DNA: TGTGCCAGCAGCGTAGCGCCTAGCGAAACCAAAAACATTCAGTACTTC
CDR3 protein: CASSVAPSETKNIQYF

J gene: TRBJ2-6
clone size: -
V gene: TRBV5-4
D gene: -
CDR3 DNA: TGTGCCAGCAGCTTGGCCATACAGACCTACGGGGCCAACGTCCTGACTTTC
CDR3 protein: CASSLAIQTYGANVLTF

J gene: TRBJ2-7
clone size: -
V gene: TRBV27
D gene: TRBD1
CDR3 DNA: TGTGCCAGCAGCCGCCGGGACAGCATCTACGAGCAGTACTTC
CDR3 protein: CASSRRDSIYEQYF

J gene: TRBJ2-2
clone size: few
V gene: TRBV6-1
D gene: -
CDR3 DNA: TGTGCCAGCATTGCGGACACGGTCGTCACCGGGGAGCTGTTTTTT
CDR3 protein: CASIADTVVTGELFF

J gene: TRBJ2-1
clone size: -
V gene: TRBV5-1
D gene: TRBD1
CDR3 DNA: TGCGCCAGCCAACAGGGGGGCTCCTACAATGAGCAGTTCTTC
CDR3 protein: CASQQGGSYNEQFF

J gene: TRBJ2-3
clone size: -
V gene: TRBV7-9
D gene: -
CDR3 DNA: TGTTCCAGCAGCTCCAGGGGAGGGTCAGATACGCAGTATTTT
CDR3 protein: CSSSSRGGSDTQYF

J gene: TRBJ2-7
clone size: -
V gene: TRBV30
D gene: TRBD1
CDR3 DNA: TGTGCCTGGAGTGCGGACAGGGGGGCCTACGAGCAGTACTTC
CDR3 protein: CAWSADRGAYEQYF

J gene: TRBJ2-7
clone size: -
V gene: TRBV6-5
D gene: TRBD2
CDR3 DNA: TGTGCCACCCTGGAGCGGGAGTTCTCCTACGAGCAGTACTTC
CDR3 protein: CATLEREFSYEQYF

J gene: TRBJ1-4
clone size: -
V gene: TRBV7-9
D gene: -
CDR3 DNA: TGTGCCAGCAGCTTCGCTCAGGGCCATGAAAAACTGTTTTTT
CDR3 protein: CASSFAQGHEKLFF

J gene: TRBJ2-2
clone size: -
V gene: TRBV5-5
D gene: TRBD1
CDR3 DNA: TGTGCCAGCAGCTTGGATGGGACAGGGATCCGCACCGGGGAGCTGTTTTTT
CDR3 protein: CASSLDGTGIRTGELFF

J gene: TRBJ2-5
clone size: -
V gene: TRBV2
D gene: TRBD2
CDR3 DNA: TGTGCCAGCAGTGAACAGCTAGCGGGAGGGCGGGAGACCCAGTACTTC
CDR3 protein: CASSEQLAGGRETQYF

J gene: TRBJ2-1
clone size: -
V gene: TRBV7-2
D gene: -
CDR3 DNA: TGTGCCAGCAGCTTTGGCGGCTCCTACAATGAGCAGTTCTTC
CDR3 protein: CASSFGGSYNEQFF

J gene: TRBJ1-4
clone size: -
V gene: TRBV5-1
D gene: -
CDR3 DNA: TGCGCCAGCAGCAAGACCCGGGACACTTTAACTAATGAAAAACTGTTTTTT
CDR3 protein: CASSKTRDTLTNEKLFF

J gene: TRBJ1-2
clone size: -
V gene: TRBV20-1
D gene: -
CDR3 DNA: TGCAGTGCTAGAGCAGGGTTTGGCTACACCTTC
CDR3 protein: CSARAGFGYTF

J gene: TRBJ2-1
clone size: -
V gene: TRBV7-9
D gene: -
CDR3 DNA: TGTGCCAGCAGCCCAAGGGGGTCTCTCTACAATGAGCAGTTCTTC
CDR3 protein: CASSPRGSLYNEQFF

J gene: TRBJ2-7
clone size: -
V gene: TRBV5-8
D gene: TRBD1
CDR3 DNA: TGTGCCAGCAGCAAACGGACAGGCGTTCTGGACGAGCAGTACTTC
CDR3 protein: CASSKRTGVLDEQYF

J gene: TRBJ2-3
clone size: -
V gene: TRBV10-3
D gene: TRBD2
CDR3 DNA: TGTGCCATCAGTGAGTCAAGGAGACTAGCGGGAGTCACAGATACGCAGTATTTT
CDR3 protein: CAISESRRLAGVTDTQYF

J gene: TRBJ1-2
clone size: -
V gene: TRBV9
D gene: -
CDR3 DNA: TGTGCCAGCAGCGTAGATGAGGGAACTGGCTATGGCTACACCTTC
CDR3 protein: CASSVDEGTGYGYTF

J gene: TRBJ1-1
clone size: -
V gene: TRBV19
D gene: TRBD1
CDR3 DNA: TGTGCCAGTAGTATAGGCGGGACAGTGAACACTGAAGCTTTCTTT
CDR3 protein: CASSIGGTVNTEAFF

J gene: TRBJ2-2
clone size: -
V gene: TRBV10-2
D gene: -
CDR3 DNA: TGCGCCAGCACCTTTAGCGGAGGAAACACCGGGGAGCTGTTTTTT
CDR3 protein: CASTFSGGNTGELFF

J gene: TRBJ2-3
clone size: -
V gene: TRBV5-4
D gene: -
CDR3 DNA: TGTGCCAGCAGCTTGCAACAGGGTAGCACAGATACGCAGTATTTT
CDR3 protein: CASSLQQGSTDTQYF

J gene: TRBJ2-2
clone size: few
V gene: TRBV6-6
D gene: -
CDR3 DNA: TGTGCCAGCATCTCCAAGAGCACCGGGGAGCTGTTTTTT
CDR3 protein: CASISKSTGELFF

J gene: TRBJ2-7
clone size: few
V gene: TRBV7-6
D gene: -
CDR3 DNA: TGTGCCAGCAGCAGGCAGGGGGGCTACGAGCAGTACTTC
CDR3 protein: CASSRQGGYEQYF

J gene: TRBJ2-3
clone size: few
V gene: TRBV7-3
D gene: -
CDR3 DNA: TGTGCCAGCAGCAAAAACCCGACAGTAGATACGCAGTATTTT
CDR3 protein: CASSKNPTVDTQYF

J gene: TRBJ2-1
clone size: -
V gene: TRBV5-8
D gene: TRBD2
CDR3 DNA: TGTGCCAGCCCACGGAACGCGGGGGGGCTGGGTAGTGAGCAGTTCTTC
CDR3 protein: CASPRNAGGLGSEQFF

J gene: TRBJ2-4
clone size: -
V gene: TRBV5-4
D gene: -
CDR3 DNA: TGTGCCAGCAGCTCCGTAAGAGGGTCGGGCGAAAACATTCAGTACTTC
CDR3 protein: CASSSVRGSGENIQYF

J gene: TRBJ2-7
clone size: -
V gene: TRBV7-2
D gene: -
CDR3 DNA: TGTGCCAGCAGCTCGACAGGCTACGAGCAGTACTTC
CDR3 protein: CASSSTGYEQYF

J gene: TRBJ1-5
clone size: -
V gene: TRBV19
D gene: TRBD1
CDR3 DNA: TGTGCCAGTAGTATCCAGGGGGGAAATCAGCCCCAGCATTTT
CDR3 protein: CASSIQGGNQPQHF

J gene: TRBJ1-2
clone size: few
V gene: TRBV27
D gene: -
CDR3 DNA: TGTGCCAGCAGTTTTCTCGGCGGGGGGGATGGCTACACCTTC
CDR3 protein: CASSFLGGGDGYTF

J gene: TRBJ1-5
clone size: -
V gene: TRBV28
D gene: -
CDR3 DNA: TGTGCCAGCAGGATTGGAGGGGAAGGTGGGATAAATCAGCCCCAGCATTTT
CDR3 protein: CASRIGGEGGINQPQHF

J gene: TRBJ1-3
clone size: -
V gene: TRBV6-6
D gene: -
CDR3 DNA: TGTGCCAGCAGTCGGGGGAAAGTTGGAAACACCATATATTTT
CDR3 protein: CASSRGKVGNTIYF

J gene: TRBJ1-1
clone size: -
V gene: TRBV7-2
D gene: TRBD1
CDR3 DNA: TGTGCCAGCAGCTACAAAACAGGGGACACTGAAGCTTTCTTT
CDR3 protein: CASSYKTGDTEAFF

J gene: TRBJ1-1
clone size: -
V gene: TRBV4-1
D gene: TRBD1
CDR3 DNA: TGCGCCAGCAGCCAACGGACCTCAGGGGGCCGTACTGAAGCTTTCTTT
CDR3 protein: CASSQRTSGGRTEAFF

J gene: TRBJ1-1
clone size: -
V gene: TRBV2
D gene: -
CDR3 DNA: TGTGCCAGCAAAAGGGAGGGGACTGAAGCTTTCTTT
CDR3 protein: CASKREGTEAFF

J gene: TRBJ1-2
clone size: -
V gene: TRBV7-9
D gene: -
CDR3 DNA: TGTGCCAGCAGCCGAAGGGGGAGAGTCTATGGCTACACCTTC
CDR3 protein: CASSRRGRVYGYTF

J gene: TRBJ1-2
clone size: -
V gene: TRBV5-1
D gene: TRBD1
CDR3 DNA: TGCGCCAGCAGCGCCGAAGGGGGCCCCTCTCGGGGCTACACCTTC
CDR3 protein: CASSAEGGPSRGYTF

J gene: TRBJ1-1
clone size: -
V gene: TRBV7-6
D gene: TRBD1
CDR3 DNA: TGTGCCAGCAGCTTAGGGGGGGACAGGGCGGACACTGAAGCTTTCTTT
CDR3 protein: CASSLGGDRADTEAFF

J gene: TRBJ1-3
clone size: -
V gene: TRBV7-9
D gene: TRBD1
CDR3 DNA: TGTTCCAGCAGCCCCGAGGGACAGCTCTCTGGAAACACCATATATTTT
CDR3 protein: CSSSPEGQLSGNTIYF

J gene: TRBJ2-7
clone size: -
V gene: TRBV5-1
D gene: TRBD1
CDR3 DNA: TGCGCCAGCAGCTTGGAAGGGGGCAACGAGCAGTACTTC
CDR3 protein: CASSLEGGNEQYF

J gene: TRBJ2-7
clone size: -
V gene: TRBV13
D gene: -
CDR3 DNA: TGTGCCAGCAGCTTAACAGCAAAATCCTACGAGCAGTACTTC
CDR3 protein: CASSLTAKSYEQYF

J gene: TRBJ2-3
clone size: -
V gene: TRBV19
D gene: TRBD1
CDR3 DNA: TGTGCCAGTAGAGGGGGCGGACTGAGCACAGATACGCAGTATTTT
CDR3 protein: CASRGGGLSTDTQYF

J gene: TRBJ2-5
clone size: -
V gene: TRBV7-6
D gene: TRBD1
CDR3 DNA: TGTGCCAGCAGCCCGGACACAGGGGGCACCTGGACCCAGTACTTC
CDR3 protein: CASSPDTGGTWTQYF

J gene: TRBJ2-3
clone size: -
V gene: TRBV11-3
D gene: -
CDR3 DNA: TGTGCCAGCAGCTTAGAGGGGCGGACAGATACGCAGTATTTT
CDR3 protein: CASSLEGRTDTQYF

J gene: TRBJ1-6
clone size: once
V gene: TRBV10-3
D gene: TRBD1
CDR3 DNA: TGTGCCATCAGCGCGACAGGGGGTGATTCACCCCTCCACTTT
CDR3 protein: CAISATGGDSPLHF

J gene: TRBJ1-4
clone size: -
V gene: TRBV30
D gene: -
CDR3 DNA: TGTGCCTGGAGTGTAGGAGGGTCTAATGAAAAACTGTTTTTT
CDR3 protein: CAWSVGGSNEKLFF

J gene: TRBJ1-1
clone size: -
V gene: TRBV30
D gene: -
CDR3 DNA: TGTGCCTGGAGTGTCGGGGGAATCCTTATGGCTTTCTTT
CDR3 protein: CAWSVGGILMAFF

J gene: TRBJ2-7
clone size: -
V gene: TRBV7-2
D gene: TRBD2
CDR3 DNA: TGTGCCAGCAGCCGGAGCGGGACCTACGAGCAGTACTTC
CDR3 protein: CASSRSGTYEQYF

J gene: TRBJ2-1
clone size: few
V gene: TRBV7-9
D gene: TRBD2
CDR3 DNA: TGTGCCAGCAGCTTAGAAGGACTAGCGGGGTCCAATGAGCAGTTCTTC
CDR3 protein: CASSLEGLAGSNEQFF

J gene: TRBJ2-2
clone size: -
V gene: TRBV2
D gene: TRBD1
CDR3 DNA: TGTGCCAGCAGCCAGGACAGGATCGACACCGGGGAGCTGTTTTTT
CDR3 protein: CASSQDRIDTGELFF

J gene: TRBJ2-5
clone size: few
V gene: TRBV2
D gene: -
CDR3 DNA: TGTGCCAGTCGGGGGCAAGAGACCCAGTACTTC
CDR3 protein: CASRGQETQYF

J gene: TRBJ1-1
clone size: -
V gene: TRBV7-9
D gene: -
CDR3 DNA: TGTTCCAGCAGCGGTCTTGGGGCCAGGGCGGCCACTGAAGCTTTCTTT
CDR3 protein: CSSSGLGARAATEAFF

J gene: TRBJ2-7
clone size: few
V gene: TRBV4-1
D gene: TRBD1
CDR3 DNA: TGCGCCAGCAGCCAATCCGGGACAGGCTCCTACGAGCAGTACTTC
CDR3 protein: CASSQSGTGSYEQYF

J gene: TRBJ2-3
clone size: -
V gene: TRBV7-9
D gene: TRBD1
CDR3 DNA: TGTGCCAGCAGCCGCAGCAGGGGGAACACAGATACGCAGTATTTT
CDR3 protein: CASSRSRGNTDTQYF